One sample yielded the 28 T cell receptor beta chains listed below, sequenced in a study of blood T cell repertoires in COVID-19. Repertoires were generated with immunoSEQ multiplex PCR, while TCRdb's copy carries only in-frame clones and drops some. Altogether about 480,000 clones are present, 80% to 90% being singletons, with the ten largest covering 8% to 9.5%. Sequencing was performed on PBMCs or T cells enriched from blood (not recorded which). The receptor source for this set is a woman aged 60-70 years who had recovered from COVID-19.

This clone was picked up one time. The rearrangement links TRBV4-2 to TRBJ2-7; TRBD2 matches 9 bases. The V segment lost 3 bases and the J segment 7 bases; nucleotides outside the gene matches: 10. Germline lookup yields CDR1 LGHNA and CDR2 YNFKEQ. CDR3 length: 15 residues. The CDR3 region is CASSQTGTSLGEQYF. CDR3 in DNA: TGTGCCAGCAGCCAGACCGGGACTAGCCTCGGGGAGCAGTACTTC.

J is TRBJ1-2 and V is TRBV7-8; D perhaps matches TRBD1 (5 bases). This CDR3 region has 17 residues. V was pared by 4 bases and J by 0 bases, with 18 bases between. Germline V gene sequence: CDR1 SGHVS, CDR2 FQNEAQ. The CDR3 is CASSSTPRGVTNYGYTF. Written as DNA, the CDR3 is TGTGCCAGCAGCTCCACACCTCGGGGGGTTACTAACTATGGCTACACCTTC.

The rearrangement links TRBV4-1 to TRBJ2-1; 7 bases match TRBD2. V trimming: 1 base; J trimming: 6 bases; junction bases outside the gene matches: 12. The CDR3 length is 17 residues. Germline CDR1 is MGHRA and CDR2 is YSYEKL. The CDR3 DNA reads TGCGCCAGCAGCCAAGTTCCGGGACTACTCCGGGGCAATGAGCAGTTCTTC. Its translation: CASSQVPGLLRGNEQFF.

The chain couples TRBV19 to TRBJ1-6, with D perhaps matching TRBD1 (6 bases). CDR1 LNHDA and CDR2 SQIVND come from the germline V gene (reference sequence). V was cut by 7 bases and J by 7 bases, with 8 bases left in between. The CDR3 covers 12 residues. DNA of the CDR3: TGTGCCAGTAACAGGGAGAATTCACCCCTCCACTTT. Translating gives CASNRENSPLHF. Combining the CDR3 with reference TRBV19 and TRBJ1-6 gives the whole variable domain DGGITQSPKYLFRKEGQNVTLSCEQNLNHDAMYWYRQDPGQGLRLIYYSQIVNDFQKGDIAEGYSVSREKKESFPLTVTSAQKNPTAFYLCASNRENSPLHFGNGTRLTVT.

The genes are TRBV7-8 and TRBJ1-5; D unresolved. This CDR3 region has 14 residues. V was shortened by 5 bases and J by 0 bases, with 8 bases between the two germline ends. Germline CDR1 is SGHVS and CDR2 is FQNEAQ. The CDR3 here is CASSPPSSNQPQHF. The CDR3 coding sequence is TGTGCCAGCAGCCCTCCCTCTAGCAATCAGCCCCAGCATTTT. Full variable domain (outside the CDR3, taken from reference TRBV7-8 and TRBJ1-5): GAGVSQSPRYKVAKRGQDVALRCDPISGHVSLFWYQQALGQGPEFLTYFQNEAQLDKSGLPSDRFFAERPEGSVSTLKIQRTQQEDSAVYLCASSPPSSNQPQHFGDGTRLSIL.

The J gene is TRBJ1-4, the V gene TRBV6-6, with D perhaps matching TRBD1 (5 bases). The CDR3 is made up of 15 amino acids. Germline V gene sequence: CDR1 MNHNY, CDR2 SVGAGI (reference sequence). Trimming removed 6 bases from V and 8 bases from J, with 19 bases in between. The CDR3 is CASRPGMVFEEKLFF. The CDR3 DNA is TGTGCCAGCAGACCAGGGATGGTGTTCGAAGAAAAACTGTTTTTT.

The V call is TRBV28, the J call TRBJ1-6; TRBD1 matches at 7 bases. V was clipped by 5 bases and J by 10 bases; unmatched bases: 2. The CDR3 spans 12 residues. In germline, CDR1 is MDHEN, CDR2 SYDVKM. CDR3 coding DNA: TGTGCCAGCAGTGGACAGGAATCACCCCTCCACTTT. The encoded protein is CASSGQESPLHF. Full variable domain (missing parts from reference TRBV28 and TRBJ1-6): DVKVTQSSRYLVKRTGEKVFLECVQDMDHENMFWYRQDPGLGLRLIYFSYDVKMKEKGDIPEGYSVSREKKERFSLILESASTNQTSMYLCASSGQESPLHFGNGTRLTVT.

The chain carries TRBV5-4 and TRBJ2-5; no reliable D call. Per germline, CDR1 SGHNT and CDR2 YYREEE (reference sequence). The CDR3 covers 14 residues. V was pared by 0 bases and J by 4 bases, with 10 bases between. The CDR3 spells CASSLASSPETQYF. CDR3 coding DNA: TGTGCCAGCAGCTTGGCTAGTTCCCCAGAGACCCAGTACTTC.

CDR3 sequence reads: CASSEARTLSYEQYF. The CDR3 bases are TGTGCCAGCAGTGAAGCGCGGACACTATCCTACGAGCAGTACTTC. The genes are TRBV2 and TRBJ2-7; TRBD1 is a possible D gene (5 bases). In germline, CDR1 is SNHLY, CDR2 FYNNEI. V gave up 0 bases and J gave up 1 base, with 10 bases separating them. This CDR3 is 15 amino acids long.

The chain uses TRBV19 and TRBJ2-4; D is undetermined. Per the germline V gene, CDR1 is LNHDA and CDR2 is SQIVND (reference sequence). With 1 base removed from V and 6 bases from J, the gap between germline ends came to 7 bases. The CDR3 totals 13 residues. The CDR3 region is CASSIATGNIQYF. DNA for the CDR3: TGTGCCAGTAGTATAGCAACGGGAAACATTCAGTACTTC.

V and J are TRBV6-1 and TRBJ1-2; no clear D. Trimming stripped 2 bases from V and 9 bases from J, with 7 bases between. The germline V gene has CDR1 MNHNS and CDR2 SASEGT. The CDR3 has 11 residues. This chain's CDR3 is CASSETKRYTF. The CDR3 DNA is TGTGCCAGCAGTGAAACAAAACGCTACACCTTC.

This chain links TRBV5-1 with TRBJ2-1; 11 positions match TRBD2. The CDR3 covers 18 residues. CDR1 and CDR2 (germline): SGHRS, YFSETQ. The junction had 23 bases not matched to a gene; V was cut back by 4 bases and J by 14 bases. Here the CDR3 DNA reads TGCGCCAGCAGCCCAAGGGGTAGCGGGGGGGCCCGTGGGAGCGATAAGTTCTTC. This encodes CASSPRGSGGARGSDKFF.

This clone was seen only once. The chain joins TRBV9 to TRBJ2-3; 12 nucleotides align to TRBD2. Trimming cost V 3 bases and J 0 bases; bases outside gene matches: 5. The CDR3 is made up of 17 amino acids. CDR1 is SGDLS, CDR2 YYNGEE, per germline. CDR3 coding DNA: TGTGCCAGCAGCGCGCGACTAGCGGGGGCTAGCACAGATACGCAGTATTTT. This sequence encodes CASSARLAGASTDTQYF. The entire variable domain, with the rest obtained from reference TRBV9 and TRBJ2-3, is as follows: DSGVTQTPKHLITATGQRVTLRCSPRSGDLSVYWYQQSLDQGLQFLIQYYNGEERAKGNILERFSAQQFPDLHSELNLSSLELGDSALYFCASSARLAGASTDTQYFGPGTRLTVL.

The genes are TRBV5-4 and TRBJ2-7, with 8 nucleotides matching TRBD1. The germline V gene encodes CDR1 SGHNT and CDR2 YYREEE (reference sequence). This CDR3 has 15 amino acids. With V trimmed by 4 bases and J by 3 bases, 9 bases remained unmatched. This CDR3 reads CASSPWDRMFYEQYF. The CDR3 DNA is TGTGCCAGCAGCCCCTGGGACAGGATGTTCTACGAGCAGTACTTC.

The chain has TRBV9 and TRBJ1-2; 7 nucleotides agree with TRBD1. V was pared by 6 bases and J by 5 bases, with 4 bases of the junction left unmatched. Germline V gene sequence: CDR1 SGDLS, CDR2 YYNGEE. There are 12 residues in the CDR3. CDR3 region: CASTQGGYGYTF. In DNA, the CDR3 is TGTGCCAGCACCCAGGGGGGTTATGGCTACACCTTC.

This chain's CDR3 is CASSVGEGNQPQHF. CDR3 in DNA: TGTGCCAGCAGCGTAGGCGAGGGTAATCAGCCCCAGCATTTT. The genes are TRBV9 and TRBJ1-5; D not resolved. Trimming shortened V by 0 bases and J by 4 bases, and 8 bases separated the two germline ends. In germline, CDR1 is SGDLS, CDR2 YYNGEE. CDR3 length: 14 residues.

This clone was detected once. V usage is TRBV3-1 (or the pseudogene TRBV3-2) and J usage is TRBJ1-2; the D gene is possibly TRBD1 (5 bases). Trimming took 5 bases from V and 2 from J, leaving 12 bases between them. The CDR3 sequence is 14 residues long. Germline-derived CDR1 and CDR2 are LGHDT and YNNKEL (reference sequence). DNA for the CDR3: TGTGCCAGCAGCTCCCGGGGGGGGAACTATGGCTACACCTTC. It translates to CASSSRGGNYGYTF.

This clone was seen just once. The V and J genes are TRBV4-1 and TRBJ1-2; a weak D match, TRBD1 (5 bases). The CDR3 covers 14 residues. V was trimmed by 0 bases and J by 3 bases, leaving 8 bases between them. Germline V lookup: CDR1 MGHRA, CDR2 YSYEKL. CDR3: CASSQDGGDYGYTF. Written as DNA, the CDR3 is TGCGCCAGCAGCCAAGACGGGGGGGACTATGGCTACACCTTC.

The CDR3 DNA is TGTGCCAGTAGTCGATATCAGGGGACTGGAAACACCATATATTTT. Translation gives CASSRYQGTGNTIYF. The V and J genes are TRBV19 and TRBJ1-3; D might be TRBD1 (6 bases). CDR1 and CDR2 (germline): LNHDA, SQIVND (reference sequence). V shed 5 bases and J shed 2 bases, with 13 bases lying between them. The CDR3 spans 15 residues.

This clone appeared a single time. This sample also contains other DNA sequences that code for the same CDR3. The CDR3: CASSLGATNEKLFF. CDR3 in DNA: TGTGCCAGCAGCTTGGGAGCAACTAATGAAAAACTGTTTTTT. This rearrangement joins TRBV5-6 to TRBJ1-4; D not resolved. Germline V lookup: CDR1 SGHDT, CDR2 YYEEEE. Deletions cut 0 bases from V and 0 bases from J, with 3 bases between. There are 14 residues in the CDR3.

Many counts were recorded for this clone. This sequence joins TRBV21-1 and TRBJ2-7; the table gives TRBD2 as D, unverified against the DNA. TRBV21-1 is deemed a pseudogene. The CDR3 length is 15 residues. The CDR3 region has the DNA TGTGCCAGCAGCAAAGGTCGGAGGCCACTCTACGAGCAGTACTTC. Its protein product is CASSKGRRPLYEQYF.

The V gene is TRBV6-5, the J gene TRBJ2-7; D perhaps matches TRBD1 (5 bases). This CDR3 is built from 14 residues. The V gene's germline CDR1 is MNHEY and CDR2 SVGAGI. V shed 2 bases and J shed 3 bases, with 11 bases lying between them. CDR3 nucleotide sequence: TGTGCCAGCAGTTACGGGGCGGACAACTACGAGCAGTACTTC. Translation: CASSYGADNYEQYF.

The chain has TRBV24-1 and TRBJ2-7, with 7 positions matching TRBD1. Looked up from germline, CDR1 is KGHDR and CDR2 is SFDVKD. The V gene end was trimmed by 5 bases and the J gene end by 3 bases; junction bases not matched to a gene: 3. The CDR3 has 13 amino acids. This CDR3 reads CATSGQGFYEQYV. The DNA for the CDR3 is TGTGCCACCAGTGGACAGGGATTCTACGAGCAGTACGTC.

V gene TRBV13 combines with J gene TRBJ1-3; 7 nucleotides agree with TRBD1. J was trimmed by 8 bases and V by 1 base; bases with no gene match: 5. This CDR3 has 14 amino acids. CDR1 and CDR2 from the germline V gene are PRHDT and FYEKMQ (reference sequence). CDR3 sequence reads: CASSLERGLHTIYF. The CDR3 DNA sequence: TGTGCCAGCAGCTTAGAGAGGGGGCTGCACACCATATATTTT.

This clone appeared a single time. This rearrangement joins TRBV7-9 to TRBJ1-2; 11 bases are shared with TRBD1. V gave up 5 bases and J gave up 4 bases; unmatched junction bases: 3. Germline values: CDR1 SEHNR, CDR2 FQNEAQ (reference sequence). There are 14 residues in the CDR3. The CDR3 protein is CASSTGQGAYGYTF. CDR3 sequence (DNA): TGTGCCAGCAGCACCGGACAGGGGGCCTATGGCTACACCTTC.

The chain carries TRBV20-1 and TRBJ2-5; unclear D gene. The CDR3 loop spans 10 amino acids. Trimming stripped 2 bases from V and 6 bases from J, with 4 bases between. The V gene's germline CDR1 is DFQATT and CDR2 SNEGSKA (reference sequence). The CDR3 nucleotides read TGCAGTGCTAGAATAAAGACCCAGTACTTC. Its translation is CSARIKTQYF.

The chain couples TRBV7-8 to TRBJ1-2; possible D gene TRBD1, 6 bases. V was pared by 2 bases and J by 3 bases, with 10 bases between. The CDR3 length is 14 residues. CDR1 is SGHVS, CDR2 FQNEAQ, per germline. The CDR3 DNA reads TGTGCCAGCAGCTTAATGGGACACCACTATGGCTACACCTTC. This encodes CASSLMGHHYGYTF.

This clone was seen a handful of times. V usage is TRBV6-5 and J usage is TRBJ1-5, with TRBD1 matching 8 bases. Germline CDR1 and CDR2: MNHEY and SVGAGI. V lost 6 bases, J lost 0 bases, and 4 bases stayed unmatched. This CDR3 contains 15 residues. CDR3 in amino acids: CASRTDRASNQPQHF. DNA for the CDR3: TGTGCCAGCAGAACGGACAGGGCTAGCAATCAGCCCCAGCATTTT.